The rows below give T cell receptor beta chains drawn from one sample of a study of shared clonotypes between healthy human individuals. Assay: immunoSEQ multiplex PCR; the TCRdb copy retains only in-frame clones and omits some. The sample has about 960,000 clones; 76% are singletons. Sequencing was carried out using memory CD4+ T cells sorted from blood. The receptors stem from a man aged 18 to 29 in good health. CDR3s include the opening cysteine and the closing phenylalanine or tryptophan. The D gene is left open where the match is weak. Clone size is shown for a subset of rows, as once, few, many or a class of expanded clone.

V: TRBV7-8; size: NA; J: TRBJ2-1; D: TRBD2; CDR3: CASSLQAGREQFF; DNA: TGTGCCAGCAGCTTACAAGCGGGGAGGGAGCAGTTCTTC
V: TRBV7-8; size: NA; J: TRBJ2-5; D: NA; CDR3: CASSLPHGGETQYF; DNA: TGTGCCAGCAGCTTGCCACACGGTGGGGAGACCCAGTACTTC
V: TRBV20-1; size: NA; J: TRBJ2-1; D: NA; CDR3: CSANRLLVQFF; DNA: TGCAGTGCGAATAGGCTTCTAGTGCAGTTCTTC
V: TRBV5-1; size: NA; J: TRBJ2-7; D: NA; CDR3: CASSLGLSITTYEQYF; DNA: TGCGCCAGCAGCTTGGGTCTGTCGATTACCACCTACGAGCAGTACTTC
V: TRBV28; size: NA; J: TRBJ1-2; D: TRBD1; CDR3: CASRGAPGGHNYGYTF; DNA: TGTGCCAGCAGGGGGGCTCCAGGGGGTCACAACTATGGCTACACCTTC
V: TRBV6-4; size: NA; J: TRBJ1-2; D: NA; CDR3: CASSDGHEPGGYTF; DNA: TGTGCCAGCAGTGACGGGCACGAGCCTGGCGGCTACACCTTC
V: TRBV19; size: once; J: TRBJ2-5; D: NA; CDR3: CASSIARGPQETQYF; DNA: TGTGCCAGTAGTATAGCCAGGGGCCCTCAAGAGACCCAGTACTTC
V: TRBV18; size: NA; J: TRBJ2-7; D: NA; CDR3: CASSRSGTQPVYEQYF; DNA: TGTGCCAGCTCAAGATCCGGGACCCAACCCGTCTACGAGCAGTACTTC
V: TRBV10-3; size: NA; J: TRBJ2-6; D: TRBD1; CDR3: CAISDMRQGTSGANVLTF; DNA: TGTGCCATCAGTGATATGAGACAGGGAACATCTGGGGCCAACGTCCTGACTTTC
V: TRBV5-1; size: NA; J: TRBJ1-1; D: NA; CDR3: CASSLAAGSDTEAFF; DNA: TGCGCCAGCAGCTTGGCAGCGGGGTCGGACACTGAAGCTTTCTTT
V: TRBV10-1; size: NA; J: TRBJ2-1; D: TRBD2; CDR3: CASSLAGGNEQFF; DNA: TGCGCCAGCAGTCTAGCGGGGGGGAATGAGCAGTTCTTC
V: TRBV6-7; size: NA; J: TRBJ2-2; D: TRBD1; CDR3: CASSLGQVIPRELFF; DNA: TGTGCCAGCAGTCTCGGACAGGTGATTCCCCGGGAGCTGTTTTTT
V: TRBV10-2; size: NA; J: TRBJ1-1; D: NA; CDR3: CASRFLRGAEAFF; DNA: TGCGCCAGCAGGTTCCTCCGGGGAGCTGAAGCTTTCTTT
V: TRBV7-9; size: NA; J: TRBJ1-2; D: NA; CDR3: CASSSDLLHGGYTF; DNA: TGTGCCAGCAGCTCGGACCTCTTACATGGTGGCTACACCTTC